A selection of T cell receptor beta chains follows, all from one sample in a study of blood T cell repertoires in COVID-19. The assay was immunoSEQ multiplex PCR, and TCRdb's table has in-frame clones only and misses some. Among 190,000 or so clones listed, approximately 90% were seen once. Material: PBMCs or T cells enriched from blood (not recorded which). These TCRs come from a man aged 25-40 years who had recovered from COVID-19. Both conserved end residues are part of each CDR3. The D gene is left open where the match is weak. Some rows have no size entry. The others give once, few or many, or a class for an expanded clone.

V gene,J gene,clone size,D gene,CDR3 DNA,CDR3 protein
TRBV21-1,TRBJ1-6,-,-,TGTGCCAGCAGCCTTCTGGGGGCTGGGAATTCACCCCTCCACTTT,CASSLLGAGNSPLHF
TRBV4-1,TRBJ2-4,-,TRBD1,TGCGCCAGCAGCCCGCGAGGCACCAGGGACAGGGGGCTGGCAGCCAAAAACATTCAGTACTTC,CASSPRGTRDRGLAAKNIQYF
TRBV7-2,TRBJ2-7,-,TRBD2,TGTGCCAGCAGCTTAACTAGCGGGGGCTACGAGCAGTACTTC,CASSLTSGGYEQYF
TRBV4-1,TRBJ2-3,-,TRBD1,TGCGCCAGCAGCCAAGACCCTCAAGGACAGGGGGTTATTGATACGCAGTATTTT,CASSQDPQGQGVIDTQYF
TRBV6-2/TRBV6-3,TRBJ1-1,-,-,TGTGCCAGCAGCAAAAACGGGATTGAAGCTTTCTTT,CASSKNGIEAFF
TRBV7-2,TRBJ2-5,-,-,TGTGCCAGCAGCAACCCCATAGGGACACAAGAGACCCAGTACTTC,CASSNPIGTQETQYF
TRBV15,TRBJ1-1,-,-,TGTGCCACCAGCAGGATCCTGAGGGCCGGGAAAGCTTTCTTT,CATSRILRAGKAFF
TRBV27,TRBJ1-1,-,-,TGTGCCAGCAGTTTCGGGGGGAACACTGAAGCTTTCTTT,CASSFGGNTEAFF
TRBV18,TRBJ2-1,-,-,TGTGCCAGCTCACCACCGGGACAAGAGCAGTTCTTC,CASSPPGQEQFF
TRBV6-1,TRBJ1-5,-,-,TGTGCCAGCAGTGAAGCAAGGGGTGATCAGCCCCAGCATTTT,CASSEARGDQPQHF
TRBV19,TRBJ1-1,-,-,TGTGCCAGTAGCCTAGGACACTACAACACTGAAGCTTTCTTT,CASSLGHYNTEAFF
TRBV10-3,TRBJ1-4,-,TRBD1,TGTGCCACCAAAAGACAGGGAACTAATGAAAAACTGTTTTTT,CATKRQGTNEKLFF
TRBV28,TRBJ2-7,once,TRBD2,TGTGCCAGCAGTTTAAGGAATCTAGCGGGGGGGGCCTACGAGCAGTACTTC,CASSLRNLAGGAYEQYF
TRBV7-9,TRBJ2-7,-,-,TGTGCCAGCTCCCGGGACACACCTTACGAGCAGTACTTC,CASSRDTPYEQYF
TRBV6-2/TRBV6-3,TRBJ1-2,-,-,TGTGCCAGCAGTTACCAAATCCGGGACTTCTATGGCTACACCTTC,CASSYQIRDFYGYTF
TRBV18,TRBJ1-1,-,TRBD1,TGTGCCAGCTCACCTCGGGACAGCCTGAACACTGAAGCTTTCTTT,CASSPRDSLNTEAFF
TRBV13,TRBJ2-5,-,-,TGTGCCAGCACCGTCGGGGGGCGAAAAGAGACCCAGTACTTC,CASTVGGRKETQYF
TRBV6-5,TRBJ1-2,-,TRBD1,TGTGCCACCGTAACAGGGGGCTATGGCTACACCTTC,CATVTGGYGYTF
TRBV29-1,TRBJ2-1,once,-,TGCAGCGTTTCCACGTGGCGGGGCAATGAGCAGTTCTTC,CSVSTWRGNEQFF
TRBV7-2,TRBJ1-6,-,-,TGTGCCAGCAGCTTATGGGAGAGCTATAATTCACCCCTCCACTTT,CASSLWESYNSPLHF
TRBV29-1,TRBJ1-1,-,TRBD1,TGCAGCGTCGCTGCCGGGACAGGGGGAACTGAAGCTTTCTTT,CSVAAGTGGTEAFF
TRBV10-3,TRBJ2-1,-,-,TGTGCCATCATGCGGGACAATGAGCAGTTCTTC,CAIMRDNEQFF
TRBV7-2,TRBJ1-1,-,TRBD1,TGTGCCAGCAAATCACAGGGGGCGAACACTGAAGCTTTCTTT,CASKSQGANTEAFF
TRBV7-2,TRBJ2-7,once,-,TGTGCCAGCAGCAAAAAGACGGGGGACTACGAGCAGTACTTC,CASSKKTGDYEQYF
TRBV7-2,TRBJ1-3,-,-,TGTGCCAGCAGCTTAGTAACAGGGTCTGGAAACACCATATATTTT,CASSLVTGSGNTIYF
TRBV5-1,TRBJ2-7,-,TRBD2,TGCGCCAGCAGTTGGACTAGCGGGACGTTCTCCTACGAGCAGTACTTC,CASSWTSGTFSYEQYF
TRBV4-1,TRBJ2-6,-,-,TGCGCCAGCAGCCAAGACCCCACGGACAGCCTGGGAGGGGCCAACGTCCTGACTTTC,CASSQDPTDSLGGANVLTF
TRBV6-5,TRBJ2-7,-,-,TGTGCCAGCAGTTACTCTCCGGCTAGCGCATCCTACGAGCAGTACTTC,CASSYSPASASYEQYF
TRBV5-1,TRBJ2-3,-,TRBD2,TGCGCCAGCAGACGAAGAACCGGGACTAGCGGCCCTGTAACAGATACGCAGTATTTT,CASRRRTGTSGPVTDTQYF
TRBV24-1,TRBJ2-5,-,TRBD1,TGTGCCACAGTTAGACAGGGGGGGGAGACCCAGTACTTC,CATVRQGGETQYF
TRBV5-6,TRBJ2-3,-,-,TGTGCCAGCAGCAAGGGAACAGGGGATACGCAGTATTTT,CASSKGTGDTQYF
TRBV11-2,TRBJ1-2,once,TRBD1,TGTGCCAGCAGCTTCGCACAGGGGGCTTTCTATGGCTACACCTTC,CASSFAQGAFYGYTF
TRBV7-6,TRBJ2-5,-,TRBD2,TGTGCCAGCAGCACCAACAGACTAGCTGAAGAGACCCAGTACTTC,CASSTNRLAEETQYF
TRBV23-1,TRBJ2-2,-,TRBD2,TGCGCCAGCTCTCGGGGGGGTGCGAACACCGGGGAGCTGTTTTTT,CASSRGGANTGELFF
TRBV5-4,TRBJ1-4,-,-,-,CASSFGPGDSWGEKLFF
TRBV7-6,TRBJ1-4,-,-,TGTGCCAGCAGCTTAGCGCTGGGAATCCAGGGTGAAAAACTGTTTTTT,CASSLALGIQGEKLFF
TRBV20-1,TRBJ2-7,-,TRBD2,TGCAGTGCTAGTACCCAGCGGGATTGGTACGAGCAGTACTTC,CSASTQRDWYEQYF
TRBV11-2,TRBJ2-5,-,-,TGTGCCAGCAGCTTAGGTGGGGGCCGGCAAGAGACCCAGTACTTC,CASSLGGGRQETQYF
TRBV2,TRBJ2-7,once,TRBD2,TGTGCCAGCAGTGAGTTAGCGGGAGAGGGCGAGCAGTACTTC,CASSELAGEGEQYF
TRBV19,TRBJ2-1,-,TRBD2,TGTGCCAGTAGTCAGGGACTAGTAGTCAATGAGCAGTTCTTC,CASSQGLVVNEQFF
TRBV30,TRBJ1-4,-,-,TGTGCCTGGAGTGTACAGGGATCTGAAAAACTGTTTTTT,CAWSVQGSEKLFF
TRBV6-1,TRBJ2-1,-,TRBD1,TGTGCCAGCAGTGAAGGGATGACAGGGGATGAGCAGTTCTTC,CASSEGMTGDEQFF
TRBV11-2,TRBJ2-2,-,TRBD2,TGTGCCAGCAGCGAACTTAGCGGGAGGGGCGGGGAGCTGTTTTTT,CASSELSGRGGELFF
TRBV7-8,TRBJ2-7,-,TRBD1,TGTGCCAGCAGCTACCGCCAGCCAATGGGACAGGGATACTACGAGCAGTACTTC,CASSYRQPMGQGYYEQYF
TRBV6-5,TRBJ2-7,-,-,TGTGCCAGCAGGAGGACTGCCAGCTCCTACGAGCAGTACTTC,CASRRTASSYEQYF
TRBV5-5,TRBJ1-1,-,-,TGTGCCAGCAGCCCTCGCCCCACAGGGATGAACACTGAAGCTTTCTTT,CASSPRPTGMNTEAFF
TRBV7-9,TRBJ2-1,-,TRBD2,TGTGCCAGCAGCTTATCTCTACTAGCGGGAAATGAGCAGTTCTTC,CASSLSLLAGNEQFF
TRBV27,TRBJ2-7,-,-,TGTGCCAGCTCCACTCTTCTTCCCTCCTCGGTCTACGAGCAGTACTTC,CASSTLLPSSVYEQYF
TRBV3-1/TRBV3-2,TRBJ1-2,-,TRBD1,TGTGCCAGCAGCCCTGAGCAGGGGGCTAACTATGGCTACACCTTC,CASSPEQGANYGYTF
TRBV28,TRBJ1-4,few,-,TGTGCCAGCAGGCGAGACAGGAGCCCGGGTTGGGAACTGTTTTTT,CASRRDRSPGWELFF
TRBV19,TRBJ1-1,-,-,TGTGCCACCCGTCCGGGGGGCGGCACTGAAGCTTTCTTT,CATRPGGGTEAFF
TRBV30,TRBJ2-1,-,TRBD2,TGTGCCGGATCCCCCTCCCTGACAGGTGAGATTAGCGGGAGGACCTACAATGAGCAGTTCTTC,CAGSPSLTGEISGRTYNEQFF
TRBV6-2/TRBV6-3,TRBJ1-1,-,TRBD1,TGTGCCAGCAGACCTACAGGGGGGAACACTGAAGCTTTCTTT,CASRPTGGNTEAFF
TRBV6-6,TRBJ2-1,-,TRBD2,TGTGCCAGCAGTTCGATAGCGGGAAGATCCTACAATGAGCAGTTCTTC,CASSSIAGRSYNEQFF